This T cell receptor beta chain derives from a study of cytomegalovirus exposure and HLA in healthy donors. This clone was detected only a few times. Its antigen is not known. Study-wide results and caveats: Later on, an analysis tied around 17,000 TCR beta sequences to HLA alleles at 0.05 false discovery rate.

This CDR3 contains 16 residues. J was trimmed by 6 bases and V by 4 bases; bases with no gene match: 10. Germline CDR1 reads SNHLY; CDR2 reads FYNNEI. The primer mix had 60 Vbeta and 13 Jbeta primers. Sequencing was performed with immunoSEQ multiplex PCR; in TCRdb, only in-frame clones are kept and a portion is missing. The sample comprises over 75,000 clones, 84% of which are singletons, and 2.4% rests with the top ten. The V and J genes are TRBV2 and TRBJ2-1; TRBD1 matches 9 bases. Input material: PBMCs. This clonotype originated in a woman between 45 and 65 years old in good health and CMV-seronegative. The CDR3 sequence is CASSVSRDRAVNEQFF. The CDR3 nucleotides are TGTGCCAGCAGTGTCAGCAGGGACAGGGCTGTCAATGAGCAGTTCTTC. The full variable domain, its missing parts supplied by reference TRBV2 and TRBJ2-1, is EPEVTQTPSHQVTQMGQEVILRCVPISNHLYFYWYRQILGQKVEFLVSFYNNEISEKSEIFDDQFSVERPDGSNFTLKIRSTKLEDSAMYFCASSVSRDRAVNEQFFGPGTRLTVL.